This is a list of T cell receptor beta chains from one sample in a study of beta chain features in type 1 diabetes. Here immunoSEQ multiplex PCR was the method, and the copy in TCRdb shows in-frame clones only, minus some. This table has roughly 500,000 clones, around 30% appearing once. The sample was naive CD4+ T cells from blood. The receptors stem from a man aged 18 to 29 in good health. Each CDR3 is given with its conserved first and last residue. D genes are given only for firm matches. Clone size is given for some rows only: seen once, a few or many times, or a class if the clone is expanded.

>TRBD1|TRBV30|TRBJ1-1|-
CAWSRQGWYGSARMNTEAFF
TGTGCCTGGAGTAGACAGGGGTGGTATGGTTCTGCTAGAATGAACACTGAAGCTTTCTTT
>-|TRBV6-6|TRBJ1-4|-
CASSYRGSGEKLFF
TGTGCCAGCAGTTACAGGGGGTCGGGAGAAAAACTGTTTTTT
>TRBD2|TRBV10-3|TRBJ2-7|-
CAISESKLGTTEQYF
TGTGCCATCAGTGAGTCGAAACTCGGGACTACCGAGCAGTACTTC
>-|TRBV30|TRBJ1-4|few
CAFSYNRGPNEKLFF
TGTGCCTTCTCCTACAACCGGGGGCCTAATGAAAAACTGTTTTTT
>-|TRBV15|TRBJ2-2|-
CATSSLDSGTGELFF
TGTGCCACCAGCAGCCTCGACAGTGGAACCGGGGAGCTGTTTTTT
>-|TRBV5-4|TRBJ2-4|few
CASSLKGQKNIQYF
TGTGCCAGCAGCTTGAAAGGACAAAAAAACATTCAGTACTTC
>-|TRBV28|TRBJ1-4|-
CASSSVQSTNEKLFF
TGTGCCAGCAGTTCGGTCCAGTCAACTAATGAAAAACTGTTTTTT
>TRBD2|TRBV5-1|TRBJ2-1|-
CASSLSSGYNEQFF
TGCGCCAGCAGCTTGTCTAGCGGCTACAATGAGCAGTTCTTC
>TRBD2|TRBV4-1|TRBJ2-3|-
CASSQASGRAGTDTQYF
TGCGCCAGCAGCCAAGCTAGCGGGAGGGCCGGCACAGATACGCAGTATTTT
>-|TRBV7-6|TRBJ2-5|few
CASTPGPQETQYF
TGTGCCAGCACCCCCGGTCCGCAAGAGACCCAGTACTTC
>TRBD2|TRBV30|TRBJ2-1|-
CAWSGFLAERYNEQFF
TGTGCCTGGAGTGGCTTCCTAGCGGAGCGGTACAATGAGCAGTTCTTC
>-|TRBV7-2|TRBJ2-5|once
CASRQDGGFGTQYF
TGTGCCAGCAGACAAGATGGGGGGTTTGGGACCCAGTACTTC
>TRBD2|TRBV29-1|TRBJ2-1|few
CSVDTGSGRVAINEQFF
TGCAGCGTTGATACGGGAAGCGGGAGGGTTGCAATAAATGAGCAGTTCTTC
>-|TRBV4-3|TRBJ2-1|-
CASSQVQSSYNEQFF
TGCGCCAGCAGCCAAGTCCAGAGCTCCTACAATGAGCAGTTCTTC
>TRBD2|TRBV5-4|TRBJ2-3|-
CASSFRLAGDTQYF
TGTGCCAGCAGCTTTCGACTAGCGGGAGATACGCAGTATTTT
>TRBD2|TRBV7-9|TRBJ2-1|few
CASSLPGGRVDEQFF
TGTGCCAGCAGCCTTCCCGGCGGGAGGGTGGATGAGCAGTTCTTC
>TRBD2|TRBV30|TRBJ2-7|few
CAWSLLRTSVTSF
TGTGCCTGGAGTCTGTTGAGGACTAGCGTGACTTCCTTC
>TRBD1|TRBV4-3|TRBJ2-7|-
CASSLLFGTGTYEQYF
TGCGCCAGCAGCCTACTCTTCGGGACAGGGACCTACGAGCAGTACTTC
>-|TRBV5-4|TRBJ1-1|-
CASSVDRNTEAFF
TGTGCCAGCAGCGTGGATAGGAACACTGAAGCTTTCTTT